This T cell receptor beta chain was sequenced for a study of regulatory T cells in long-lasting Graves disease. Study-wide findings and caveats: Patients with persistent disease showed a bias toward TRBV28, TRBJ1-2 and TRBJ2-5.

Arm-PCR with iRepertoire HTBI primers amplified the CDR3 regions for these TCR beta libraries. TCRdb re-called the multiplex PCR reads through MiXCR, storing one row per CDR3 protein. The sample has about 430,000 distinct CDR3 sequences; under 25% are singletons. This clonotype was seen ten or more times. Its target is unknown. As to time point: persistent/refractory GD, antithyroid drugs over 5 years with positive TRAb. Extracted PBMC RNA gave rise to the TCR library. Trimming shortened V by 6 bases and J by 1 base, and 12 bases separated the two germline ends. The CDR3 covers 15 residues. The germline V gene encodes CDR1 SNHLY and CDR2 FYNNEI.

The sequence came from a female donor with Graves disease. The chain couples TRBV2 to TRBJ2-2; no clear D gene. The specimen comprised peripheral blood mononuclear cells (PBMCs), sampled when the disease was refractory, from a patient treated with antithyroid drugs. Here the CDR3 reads CASRPLHENTGELFF. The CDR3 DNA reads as TGTGCCAGCAGACCCCTACACGAGAACACCGGGGAGCTGTTTTTT.